This T cell receptor beta chain was sequenced in a study of shared clonotypes between healthy human individuals (dated by TCRdb to the early 2020s). For context, the study as a whole: A couple of women and a few men aged 18 to 49 years were included in the cohort. For each donor, three plates each were used for CD4 naive and CD4 memory, two plates were used for CD8 naive, and one plate was used for CD8 memory. To increase sequencing depth and limit assay-specific biases, different laboratories used diverse techniques to prepare libraries and sequence TCR repertoires. Between about 0.9 and 10 billion PBMCs per donor were obtained by leukapheresis. The study deeply sequenced blood TCR repertoires of about 5 healthy adults to estimate repertoire size and the extent of clonotype sharing between individuals.

Broader findings and caveats from the paper: Compared with non-shared clonotypes, the clonotypes found in all four sorted-subset donors had higher generation probabilities. Naive subsets generally had larger estimated clonotype richness than memory subsets. Roughly 5% of naive CD4, 3.5% of naive CD8, roughly 2.4% of memory CD4, and about 0.4% of memory CD8 clonotypes were shared across several donors. Based on pairwise subsampling, the degree of clonotype sharing among donors was expected to be affected by sequencing depth. Only blood was sampled, and tissue TCR repertoires likely differ from those in blood. Because the study included only a small number of donors, the genetic and exposure-history diversity represented was limited. Incomplete sequencing was indicated by rarefaction of sorted-subset datasets, despite the large sequencing depth.

Using the deep immunoSEQ assay, TCR CDR3 regions were amplified from genomic DNA by multiplex PCR. Genomic DNA extracted from each cell subset was distributed evenly over all wells of several immunoSEQ 96-well plates, and each plate served as one replicate. For sorted subsets, each replicate PCR was loaded with around 220 ng genomic DNA, equivalent to about 30,000 T cell genomes. Purified libraries were measured with a Qubit 3.0 fluorometer, size-checked on a Bioanalyzer 2100, and measured again with the KAPA Library Quantification kit. A separate single-read 150-cycle Illumina NextSeq 550 flow cell was used to sequence each immunoSEQ 96-well plate. For the original study's pipeline: Because only junctional sequences without quality scores were contained in the immunoSEQ output, filtering matching that applied to full-length reads could not be performed. To assign V/J genes and CDR3, sequences were annotated against IMGT germline references using PyIR, a Python wrapper for IgBLAST v1.9. Reads were filtered out if the reads had weak V/J assignments (E-value above 1e-6), no CDR3, stop codons, out-of-frame junctions, or ambiguous translated residues. A V3J clonotype was defined by an identical inferred V gene, J gene, and CDR3 amino acid sequence. The percentage overlap between two repertoires was calculated by dividing the number of shared unique clonotypes by the size of the smaller repertoire. Richness of each repertoire was evaluated using RTK rarefaction, the Chao1 estimator, and Recon v2.1 estimates of unobserved clonotypes. Generation probabilities were computed with OLGA for all TCRbeta clonotypes obtained by the gDNA method from four donors. What TCRdb holds here is the immuneACCESS table cut down to in-frame rearrangements. Part of the clones is not present; checked against another copy, under half of the missing clones reflect an unresolved V gene, and the others are unexplained. V and J calls and clone size come straight from that table; D and trimming were deduced from the DNA. The sample table holds 2 million to 2.5 million clones, of which 85% to 95% were seen once. About 0.39% of the sample is taken by the ten largest.

The donors were healthy, HIV-negative adults who had no recently reported acute infections or vaccinations. All donors were Caucasian adults living in Nashville, Tennessee, USA. CD4+ T cells were enriched by magnetic negative selection; naive cells were then positively selected on CD45RA, and the negative fraction formed the memory subset. Blood was collected by leukapheresis, and PBMCs were isolated by Ficoll-Histopaque density gradient centrifugation and then cryopreserved in liquid nitrogen vapor phase. Analytical flow cytometry was used to check the purity and quantity of every magnetically sorted T cell population. Genomic DNA was isolated from each sorted fraction and quantified by UV absorbance on a Nanodrop 2000c. Remarks on this clone: No cognate antigen has been identified for it. The sample holds no much larger clone one base away, and base qualities are not on file.

Between the V and J ends, shortened by 7 bases and 4 bases respectively, the junction contains 7 bases. CDR1 and CDR2, per the germline V gene, are SQVTM and ANQGSEA. Reading from cysteine to phenylalanine, the CDR3 counts 10 amino acids. CDR3 DNA is the only sequence kept; it has 30 bases, read in frame from the first base. The V gene is TRBV29-1 and the J gene is TRBJ2-5, with no confident D gene call. The receptor comes from a man aged 18 to 30 in good health. Some clones in this sample may be carry-over from other donors' samples. Sequencing input: naive CD4+ T cells from PBMCs. Per the publication, the cell subset or site label means: CD45RA+ positively selected. Read as DNA, the sequence is TGCAGCGGCGCAACAGAGACCCAGTACTTC. Its protein product is CSGATETQYF. This CDR3, with the reference TRBV29-1 and TRBJ2-5 proteins standing in past its ends, gives the full variable domain SAVISQKPSRDICQRGTSLTIQCQVDSQVTMMFWYRQQPGQSLTLIATANQGSEATYESGFVIDKFPISRPNLTFSTLTVSNMSPEDSSIYLCSGATETQYFGPGTRLLVL.